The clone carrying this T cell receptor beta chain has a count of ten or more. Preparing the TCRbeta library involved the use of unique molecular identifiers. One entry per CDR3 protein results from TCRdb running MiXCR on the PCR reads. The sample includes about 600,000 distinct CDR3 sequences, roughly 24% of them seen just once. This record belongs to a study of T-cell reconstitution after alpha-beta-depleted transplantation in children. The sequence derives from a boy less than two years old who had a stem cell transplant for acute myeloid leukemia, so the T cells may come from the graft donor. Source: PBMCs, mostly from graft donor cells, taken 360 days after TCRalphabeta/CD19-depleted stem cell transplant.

The DNA for the CDR3 is TGCAGCGTCTTTGGACTAGCGGGGGATCGCACAGATACGCAGTATTTT. This translates into CSVFGLAGDRTDTQYF. The rearrangement joins TRBV29-1 to TRBJ2-3; 13 bases match TRBD2. Germline V gene sequence: CDR1 SQVTM, CDR2 ANQGSEA. J lost 1 base, V lost 6 bases, and 7 bases had no gene match. There are 16 residues in the CDR3.